Shown below are 5 T cell receptor beta chains from a single sample sequenced in a study of beta chain features in type 1 diabetes. Their target antigens are unknown. Expressed TCRB transcripts were sequenced after all isolated RNA was converted to cDNA. Repertoires were generated with immunoSEQ multiplex PCR, while TCRdb's copy carries only in-frame clones and drops some. The data hold over 650,000 clones, with about 14% observed a single time. Whole-study results and caveats: Among patients with Type 1 diabetes, TCRB CDR3s were moderately but significantly shorter in every one of the four CD4+ subsets.

The sample consisted of naive CD4+ T cells from blood. The receptors shown here come from a man younger than 35 with type 1 diabetes.

This clone was counted between two and nine times. V and J are TRBV25-1 and TRBJ2-5; TRBD1 matches 7 bases. V shed 2 bases, J shed 0 bases, and the junction held 3 bases outside the gene matches. The CDR3 loop spans 15 amino acids. Germline V gene data show CDR1 as MGHDK and CDR2 as SYGVNS. This chain's CDR3 is CASSEGTDYQETQYF. CDR3 bases: TGTGCCAGCAGTGAAGGGACAGATTACCAAGAGACCCAGTACTTC.

This clone was observed a few times. This chain links TRBV5-1 with TRBJ2-5; D remains unclear. With 5 bases removed from V and 1 base from J, the gap between germline ends came to 9 bases. This CDR3 contains 13 residues. CDR1 SGHRS and CDR2 YFSETQ come from the germline V gene. The CDR3 spells CASSASSQETQYF. The CDR3, as DNA: TGCGCCAGCAGTGCGTCTTCCCAAGAGACCCAGTACTTC.

The CDR3 nucleotides are TGTGCCAGCAGCTCCCCGGGGGACCAGATAGTGGCTTTCTTT. Translation: CASSSPGDQIVAFF. The chain carries TRBV6-6 and TRBJ1-1; a possible D gene is TRBD1 (5 bases). This CDR3 is built from 14 residues. The germline V gene has CDR1 MNHNY and CDR2 SVGAGI (reference sequence). V was pared by 6 bases and J by 11 bases, with 22 bases between.

The CDR3: CASSKGEYGCGNPDTQYF. For the CDR3, the DNA is TGCGCCAGCAGTAAGGGCGAGTACGGCTGCGGTAACCCAGATACGCAGTATTTT. The chain uses TRBV23-1 and TRBJ2-3; D remains ambiguous. TRBV23-1 is an ORF, and what it does is uncertain. Trimming pared 5 bases from V and 4 bases from J, leaving 25 bases between. The CDR3 spans 18 residues.

V gene TRBV5-6 combines with J gene TRBJ2-1; 7 nucleotides agree with TRBD1. V lost 3 bases to trimming and J lost 3 bases; unmatched junction nucleotides: 9. The V gene's germline CDR1 is SGHDT and CDR2 YYEEEE. The CDR3 length is 16 residues. This chain's CDR3 is CASSSGQLGGYNEQFF. CDR3 coding DNA: TGTGCCAGCAGCTCGGGACAGTTGGGTGGCTACAATGAGCAGTTCTTC. The entire variable domain, with the rest obtained from reference TRBV5-6 and TRBJ2-1, is as follows: DAGVTQSPTHLIKTRGQQVTLRCSPKSGHDTVSWYQQALGQGPQFIFQYYEEEERQRGNFPDRFSGHQFPNYSSELNVNALLLGDSALYLCASSSGQLGGYNEQFFGPGTRLTVL.